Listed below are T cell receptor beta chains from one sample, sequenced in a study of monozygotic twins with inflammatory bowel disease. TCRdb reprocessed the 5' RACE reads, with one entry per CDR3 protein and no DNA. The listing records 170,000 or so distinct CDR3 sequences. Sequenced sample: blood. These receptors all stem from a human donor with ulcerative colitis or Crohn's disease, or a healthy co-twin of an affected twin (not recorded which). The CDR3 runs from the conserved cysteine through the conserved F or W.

cdr3_aa: CATSRDSVVAVHEQFF
v_call: TRBV15
j_call: TRBJ2-1

cdr3_aa: CATSVLIGPSPTYEQYF
v_call: TRBV15
j_call: TRBJ2-7

cdr3_aa: CASSGTLRQFF
v_call: TRBV12-3/TRBV12-4
j_call: TRBJ2-1

cdr3_aa: CAWSGLRGTSVTDTQYF
v_call: TRBV30
j_call: TRBJ2-3

cdr3_aa: CAISFIKLAGRDNEQFF
v_call: TRBV10-3
j_call: TRBJ2-1

cdr3_aa: CASSPTRIGNGQFF
v_call: TRBV6-1
j_call: TRBJ2-1

cdr3_aa: CASSEAGNYGYTF
v_call: TRBV25-1
j_call: TRBJ1-2

cdr3_aa: CASRFPAGVSTEAFF
v_call: TRBV7-9
j_call: TRBJ1-1

cdr3_aa: CAISEPRGGVTGELFF
v_call: TRBV10-3
j_call: TRBJ2-2

cdr3_aa: CASSLVHAEPQHF
v_call: TRBV5-6
j_call: TRBJ1-5

cdr3_aa: CATSDAGTGGSYTQYF
v_call: TRBV24-1
j_call: TRBJ2-3

cdr3_aa: CASSHWTEPNTEAFF
v_call: TRBV7-9
j_call: TRBJ1-1

cdr3_aa: CASSISPRDYSYNEQFF
v_call: TRBV19
j_call: TRBJ2-1

cdr3_aa: CASSQIQGMGNTEAFF
v_call: TRBV4-3
j_call: TRBJ1-1

cdr3_aa: CASSLYGGSTDTQYF
v_call: TRBV9
j_call: TRBJ2-3

cdr3_aa: CASSPSEKGTGQGKRTEAFF
v_call: TRBV18
j_call: TRBJ1-1

cdr3_aa: CSVRLGRATDTQYF
v_call: TRBV20-1
j_call: TRBJ2-3

cdr3_aa: CASSQVRGPNEKLFF
v_call: TRBV14
j_call: TRBJ1-4

cdr3_aa: CASSLPMISYNEQFF
v_call: TRBV7-2
j_call: TRBJ2-1

cdr3_aa: CASSLEGQGIADTQYF
v_call: TRBV5-5
j_call: TRBJ2-3

cdr3_aa: CASSLLGHQETQYF
v_call: TRBV5-6
j_call: TRBJ2-5

cdr3_aa: CASSLGVLYEQYF
v_call: TRBV5-1
j_call: TRBJ2-7

cdr3_aa: CASSLGGTVISPLHF
v_call: TRBV7-8
j_call: TRBJ1-6

cdr3_aa: CSAERTGVNTGELFF
v_call: TRBV29-1
j_call: TRBJ2-2

cdr3_aa: CASSQPYTGELFF
v_call: TRBV4-1
j_call: TRBJ2-2

cdr3_aa: CASSAGLTYQETQYF
v_call: TRBV7-2
j_call: TRBJ2-5

cdr3_aa: CASSPYLAKNIQYF
v_call: TRBV7-9
j_call: TRBJ2-4